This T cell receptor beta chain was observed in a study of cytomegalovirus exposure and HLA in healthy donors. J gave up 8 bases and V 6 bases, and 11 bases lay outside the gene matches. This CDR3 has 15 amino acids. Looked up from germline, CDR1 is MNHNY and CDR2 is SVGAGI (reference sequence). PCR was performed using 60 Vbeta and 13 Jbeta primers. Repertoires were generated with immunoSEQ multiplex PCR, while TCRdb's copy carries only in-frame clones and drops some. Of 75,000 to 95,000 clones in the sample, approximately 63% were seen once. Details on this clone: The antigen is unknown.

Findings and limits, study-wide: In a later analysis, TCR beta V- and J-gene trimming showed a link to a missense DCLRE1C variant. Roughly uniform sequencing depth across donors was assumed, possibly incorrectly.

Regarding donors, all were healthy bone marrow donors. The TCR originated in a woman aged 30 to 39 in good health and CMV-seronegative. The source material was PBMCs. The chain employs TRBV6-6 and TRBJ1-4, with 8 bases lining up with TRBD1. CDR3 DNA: TGTGCCAGCAGCAGAACAGGGGGAGGGAGGGAAAAACTGTTTTTT. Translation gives CASSRTGGGREKLFF.